Following are 8 T cell receptor beta chains from one sample sequenced in a study of chronic HIV infection and antiretroviral therapy. TCRdb itself ran the 5' RACE reads through MiXCR, one entry per CDR3 protein. The sample has some 37,000 distinct CDR3 sequences; more than 8% are singletons. Sequenced material: peripheral blood. All receptors derive from an adult who had HIV and had not received antiretroviral therapy, or was an uninfected healthy control (not recorded which).

V is TRBV28 and J is TRBJ2-7, with D tentatively TRBD2 (6 bases). Germline assignment: CDR1 MDHEN and CDR2 SYDVKM. The V end lost 6 bases, the J end lost 7 bases, and 13 bases lay between the germline ends. The length of the CDR3 is 12 residues. In DNA, the CDR3 is TGTGCCAGCAGCTCCCTCGGGGGTGAGCAGTACTTC. Translating gives CASSSLGGEQYF.

The CDR3 sequence is CASFPTGGGRQPDTQYF. The CDR3 DNA follows: TGTGCCAGTTTCCCGACAGGGGGCGGGCGGCAACCAGATACGCAGTATTTT. V usage is TRBV28 and J usage is TRBJ2-3; 10 nucleotides match TRBD1. This CDR3 has 17 residues. Trimming took 9 bases from V and 4 from J; bases not matched to a gene: 16. Germline values: CDR1 MDHEN, CDR2 SYDVKM.

This clonotype was counted at least ten times. This chain connects TRBV9 to TRBJ2-3; no firm D call. In germline, CDR1 is SGDLS, CDR2 YYNGEE. The CDR3 covers 13 residues. Trimming cost V 4 bases and J 4 bases, with 10 bases left between them. The chain's CDR3 is CASSPLRPDTQYF. The CDR3 bases are TGTGCCAGCAGCCCCCTGCGCCCAGATACGCAGTATTTT.

In its sample, this clonotype is medium-sized. This chain uses TRBV6-2 or TRBV6-3 with TRBJ1-1; D uncertain. CDR3 size: 13 residues. From germline, CDR1 is MNHEY and CDR2 SVGEGT. V was shortened by 0 bases and J by 1 base, with 3 bases between the two germline ends. The CDR3 loop is CASSYSENTEAFF. As DNA, the CDR3 is TGTGCCAGCAGTTACTCGGAGAACACTGAAGCTTTCTTT.

This clonotype was counted a few times. The chain links TRBV11-1 to TRBJ2-1, with D possibly being TRBD1 (6 bases). The CDR3 is made up of 12 amino acids. Germline V lookup: CDR1 SGHAT, CDR2 FQDESV (reference sequence). Trimming took 5 bases from V and 7 from J, leaving 9 bases between them. DNA for the CDR3: TGTGCCAGCAGCCGAACAGGGAATGAGCAGTTCTTC. Translating gives CASSRTGNEQFF.

This clonotype showed up just a few times. The chain joins TRBV28 to TRBJ2-7; 13 positions agree with TRBD2. The CDR3 loop spans 17 amino acids. Looked up from germline, CDR1 is MDHEN and CDR2 is SYDVKM. The junction had 13 bases not matched to a gene; V was cut back by 7 bases and J by 4 bases. CDR3 sequence (DNA): TGTGCCAGCAAAATCAGGGGACTAGCGGGGAACCGGTACGAGCAGTACTTC. Translating gives CASKIRGLAGNRYEQYF.

There are many counts of this clonotype. The rearrangement uses TRBV2 and TRBJ2-7; D possibly uses TRBD1 or TRBD2 (7 bases each). CDR3 length: 13 residues. Trimming removed 7 bases at V and 1 base at J, with 11 bases between. Per the germline V gene, CDR1 is SNHLY and CDR2 is FYNNEI. CDR3 nucleotide sequence: TGTGCCAGCACAGGGGGAGGGTCCTACGAGCAGTACTTC. This codes for CASTGGGSYEQYF.

This clonotype was detected only a few times. The genes are TRBV20-1 and TRBJ1-2; tentatively, D is TRBD1 (5 bases). The CDR3 runs 15 residues. The V end was cut by 0 bases, the J end by 5 bases, with 16 bases between. In germline, CDR1 is DFQATT, CDR2 SNEGSKA (reference sequence). CDR3 region: CSAREKYRPRYGYTF. The CDR3 DNA is TGCAGTGCTAGAGAAAAGTACAGGCCGCGGTATGGCTACACCTTC.